This record covers a single TCR beta chain. The sample originates from a study of T cells in Graves' hyperthyroidism and ophthalmopathy. Germline V CDR1 and CDR2: LNHDA, SQIVND (reference sequence). The CDR3 is made up of 16 amino acids. V lost 4 bases to trimming and J lost 0 bases, with 12 bases between them. Patients with uncontrolled infections, other autoimmune diseases, pregnancy or lactation were excluded. There were TCR beta CDR3 regions amplified from RNA transcripts. The TCR CDR3 was amplified in a first-round RT-PCR using the HTBI primer set. TCRdb re-called the multiplex PCR reads with MiXCR, one entry per CDR3 protein. Among about 380,000 distinct CDR3 sequences listed, approximately 17% were seen once.

This clonotype was obtained from a man aged 18-30 years with Graves' ophthalmopathy. The chain employs TRBV19 and TRBJ2-2; possibly TRBD2 for D (5 bases). Sequencing was performed on blood. The chain's CDR3 is CASSKSGTTNTGELFF. The CDR3 region has the DNA TGTGCCAGTAGTAAAAGCGGAACTACGAACACCGGGGAGCTGTTTTTT.